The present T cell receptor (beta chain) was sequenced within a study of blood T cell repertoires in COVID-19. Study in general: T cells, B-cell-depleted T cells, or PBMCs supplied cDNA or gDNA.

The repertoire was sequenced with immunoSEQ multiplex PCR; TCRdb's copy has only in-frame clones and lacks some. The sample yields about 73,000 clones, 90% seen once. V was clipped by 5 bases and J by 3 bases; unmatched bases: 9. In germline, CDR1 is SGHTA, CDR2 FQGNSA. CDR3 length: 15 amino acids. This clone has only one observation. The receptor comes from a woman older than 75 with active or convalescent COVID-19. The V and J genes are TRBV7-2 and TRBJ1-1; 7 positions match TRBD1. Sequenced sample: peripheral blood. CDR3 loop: CASSESARGHTEAFF. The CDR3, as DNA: TGTGCCAGCAGCGAATCAGCTAGGGGGCACACTGAAGCTTTCTTT.